This paragraph reports one TCR beta chain. Germline V gene sequence: CDR1 SGHAT, CDR2 FQNNGV. The CDR3 is 13 residues long. Trimming left V 0 bases short and J 15 bases short, with 15 bases between. This entry comes from a study of beta chain features in type 1 diabetes. For the study at large: Researchers looked at roughly 110 million sorted cells across all samples.

The authors reverse transcribed all of the isolated RNA, so sequencing captured expressed TCRB transcripts. The protocol was immunoSEQ multiplex PCR, while the TCRdb copy is restricted to in-frame clones and leaves out a portion. The sample lists under 800,000 clones, roughly a sixth seen once, with about 0.097% in the top ten. Based on CD45RO/CCR7/CD25/CD127/CD95/CD27, CD4+ regulatory, stem cell-like memory, naive and central memory cells were sorted. This chain connects TRBV11-2 to TRBJ2-4; no definite D call. The sequencing input was naive CD4+ T cells from blood. The receptor comes from a man aged 18 to 30 in good health. CDR3 loop: CASSLDSRSALYF. CDR3 sequence (DNA): TGTGCCAGCAGCTTAGATTCGAGGTCGGCTTTGTACTTC.